These T cell receptor beta chains were read from a single sample in a study of OX40 agonist ivuxolimab in advanced cancers. The data were produced by immunoSEQ multiplex PCR, yet TCRdb's version contains in-frame clones alone and is incomplete. The sample holds about 88,000 clones, 75% to 90% seen once. The material was CD4+ or CD8+ T cells sorted from blood, obtained in a trial of the OX40 agonist ivuxolimab. These receptors were collected from an adult with an advanced solid tumor such as melanoma, head and neck, liver or kidney cancer. CDR3s include the opening cysteine and the closing phenylalanine or tryptophan. D genes are given only for firm matches. Some rows mark clone size as missing; the rest say once, few, many or name a class of expanded clone.

j_call d_call v_call clone_size cdr3_nt cdr3_aa
TRBJ1-2 - TRBV9 - TGTGCCAGCAGCGCCCACTATGGCTACACCTTC CASSAHYGYTF
TRBJ1-4 - TRBV28 - TGTGCCAGCGCAACGGCTACTCTTCGGGAAAAACTGTTTTTT CASATATLREKLFF
TRBJ2-3 - TRBV7-6 - TGTGCCAGCAGCCAGACAGAAGATACGCAGTATTTT CASSQTEDTQYF
TRBJ1-4 - TRBV27 - TGTGCCAGCAGTTTTCACTCAGTTGCAACTAATGAAAAACTGTTTTTT CASSFHSVATNEKLFF
TRBJ1-6 - TRBV7-9 - TGTGCCAGCAGCCAAGGTCCCGACTCACCCCTCCACTTT CASSQGPDSPLHF
TRBJ1-4 TRBD1 TRBV5-1 once TGCGCCAGCAGTCCAGGGGGAAATGAGGAAAAACTGTTTTTT CASSPGGNEEKLFF
TRBJ2-3 TRBD1 TRBV5-6 few TGTGCCAGCAGCCGCCTGCGGGACAGGGGTCGAGATACGCAGTATTTT CASSRLRDRGRDTQYF
TRBJ1-2 TRBD1 TRBV6-6 - TGTGCCAGCAGACCGGGACAGACTTATGGCTACACCTTC CASRPGQTYGYTF
TRBJ2-7 - TRBV30 - TGTGCCTGCCTCAAGGACGTAGGATACGAGCAGTACTTC CACLKDVGYEQYF
TRBJ2-5 TRBD1 TRBV11-2 once TGTGCCAGCAGCTTAGGGACAGGGGGAATCGAGACCCAGTACTTC CASSLGTGGIETQYF
TRBJ1-5 - TRBV28 - TGTGCCAGCAGTACCCGGGCCTCGCCGCCCCAGCATTTT CASSTRASPPQHF
TRBJ2-5 TRBD2 TRBV5-8 - TGTGCCAGCAGCTTGGGACTAGCGGGAACGGAGACCCAGTACTTC CASSLGLAGTETQYF
TRBJ2-4 - TRBV4-2 - TGTGCCAGCAGCCAAGAGTCCGTAGCCAAAAACATTCAGTACTTC CASSQESVAKNIQYF
TRBJ2-3 - TRBV5-4 - TGTGCCAGCAGCTCTGGGGCGAGCACAGATACGCAGTATTTT CASSSGASTDTQYF
TRBJ2-5 - TRBV15 - TGTGCCACCAGCAGAGACATCCAAGAGACCCAGTACTTC CATSRDIQETQYF